The clone carrying this T cell receptor (beta chain) came up a few times. No antigen is known for it. CTLA-4 blockade using ipilimumab, together with focal radiation, was received by patients with chemo-refractory metastatic non-small-cell lung cancer. Trimming stripped 1 base from V and 3 bases from J, with 11 bases between. CDR1 and CDR2 (germline): SGDLS, YYNGEE. This CDR3 spans 15 amino acids. The data were taken from a study of radiotherapy plus CTLA-4 blockade in lung cancer. Study-level results: Early blood T cell clone dynamics reportedly forecast response best, with interferon-beta. Some TCR clones had been derived from tumors. These clones expanded in peripheral blood after radiotherapy plus ipilimumab.

Repertoires were generated with immunoSEQ multiplex PCR, while TCRdb's copy carries only in-frame clones and drops some. The sample records tens of thousands of clones, 75% to 90% being singletons. Material: peripheral blood, obtained from a patient treated with radiotherapy plus ipilimumab. The chain uses TRBV9 and TRBJ2-1, with D perhaps matching TRBD2 (5 bases). The sequence derives from a human donor with non-small cell lung cancer that progressed on radiotherapy plus ipilimumab. Here the CDR3 DNA reads TGTGCCAGCAGCGTATCGGGGAACAACTACAATGAGCAGTTCTTC. It encodes CASSVSGNNYNEQFF.